This TCR beta chain originates from a study of blood T cell repertoires in COVID-19. On the study more broadly: Collection of acute and convalescent COVID-19 samples took place in the United States, Italy and Spain. In each case, the material was cDNA or gDNA derived from T cells, B-cell-depleted T cells, or PBMCs.

In the original workflow: Estimated nucleated cell counts came from reference gene primer amplification. Sequencing was performed with immunoSEQ multiplex PCR; in TCRdb, only in-frame clones are kept and a portion is missing. V, J and clone size are those of that table, while D and trimming were read from the DNA. This table has around 80,000 clones, over 80% appearing once. This CDR3 is 14 amino acids long. Germline V lookup: CDR1 SGHTA, CDR2 FQGNSA. V lost 3 bases to trimming and J lost 7 bases; unmatched junction nucleotides: 3. This TCR was sampled from a human donor in a cohort sampled during active COVID-19. The chain carries TRBV7-2 and TRBJ2-5, with 12 bases lining up with TRBD2. The material sequenced was peripheral blood. The CDR3 reads CASSFSTSGGTQYF. The CDR3 nucleotides are TGTGCCAGCAGCTTCTCGACTAGCGGGGGGACCCAGTACTTC.